Following are 31 T cell receptor beta chains from one sample sequenced in a study of T cell responses to AZD1222 COVID-19 vaccine. The table came from immunoSEQ multiplex PCR; TCRdb's copy has only in-frame clones and leaves some out. In the table there are about 86,000 clones, 88% of which are singletons. The specimen comprised peripheral blood, sampled on day 0 of AZD1222 vaccination. Source of these receptors: an adult in good health.

The genes are TRBV11-2 and TRBJ1-2; D possibly corresponds to TRBD1 (6 bases). V lost 4 bases, J lost 3 bases, and 18 bases lay in between. The length of the CDR3 is 16 residues. CDR1 and CDR2 from the germline V gene are SGHAT and FQNNGV. CDR3 in amino acids: CASSSSVQGIDYGYTF. DNA of the CDR3: TGTGCCAGCAGCTCTAGTGTACAGGGAATAGACTATGGCTACACCTTC.

V is TRBV5-1 and J is TRBJ2-1; 10 bases agree with TRBD2. J gave up 4 bases and V 0 bases, and 13 bases lay outside the gene matches. The CDR3 spans 19 residues. Germline-derived CDR1 and CDR2 are SGHRS and YFSETQ. The CDR3 coding sequence is TGCGCCAGCAGCTTGGTCCCTACTAGCGGGATATCTCGGTACAATGAGCAGTTCTTC. Translating gives CASSLVPTSGISRYNEQFF.

This chain joins TRBV19 and TRBJ2-7; the match to TRBD2 covers 8 bases. J lost 2 bases, V lost 5 bases, and 11 bases had no gene match. The CDR3 runs to 16 residues. CDR1 is LNHDA, CDR2 SQIVND, per germline (reference sequence). Here the CDR3 reads CASSPSGSSGPYEQYF. In nucleotides, the CDR3 is TGTGCCAGTAGTCCGTCCGGATCTAGCGGGCCCTACGAGCAGTACTTC.

V is TRBV5-1 and J is TRBJ1-4, with 9 bases identical to TRBD1. Trimming cost V 4 bases and J 7 bases; bases outside gene matches: 5. This CDR3 has 14 amino acids. Germline values: CDR1 SGHRS, CDR2 YFSETQ. This CDR3 is CASSTGTGREKLFF. DNA of the CDR3: TGCGCCAGCAGCACCGGGACAGGGCGTGAAAAACTGTTTTTT.

The chain has TRBV29-1 and TRBJ1-1; D remains ambiguous. The germline gives CDR1 SQVTM, CDR2 ANQGSEA. Deletions cut 6 bases from V and 4 bases from J, with 12 bases between. The CDR3 loop spans 12 amino acids. The CDR3 region has the DNA TGCAGCGTCGGGGTTCGATCCACTGAAGCTTTCTTT. Protein: CSVGVRSTEAFF.

The chain is built from TRBV6-2 or TRBV6-3 and TRBJ1-6; TRBD1 matches 11 bases. This CDR3 region has 16 residues. From germline, CDR1 is MNHEY and CDR2 SVGEGT. With V trimmed by 6 bases and J by 6 bases, 7 bases remained unmatched. The CDR3 DNA sequence: TGTGCCAGCAGCCCGGACAGGGGGCCAAGTAATTCACCCCTCCACTTT. Its translation is CASSPDRGPSNSPLHF.

The genes are TRBV19 and TRBJ2-1; 11 positions match TRBD2. Germline values: CDR1 LNHDA, CDR2 SQIVND (reference sequence). V dropped 5 bases and J dropped 6; count of bases not matched to a gene: 12. This CDR3 has 17 residues. The CDR3 reads CASSVPGLAGLPNEQFF. In nucleotides, the CDR3 is TGTGCCAGTAGTGTACCCGGACTAGCGGGTCTCCCCAATGAGCAGTTCTTC. Together with reference TRBV19 and TRBJ2-1, the CDR3 gives the full variable domain: DGGITQSPKYLFRKEGQNVTLSCEQNLNHDAMYWYRQDPGQGLRLIYYSQIVNDFQKGDIAEGYSVSREKKESFPLTVTSAQKNPTAFYLCASSVPGLAGLPNEQFFGPGTRLTVL.

CDR3 amino acids: CASSLELATGTQYF. Written as DNA, the CDR3 is TGTGCCAGCAGCTTGGAGCTAGCGACTGGTACGCAGTATTTT. The V and J genes are TRBV5-4 and TRBJ2-3; possibly TRBD2 for D (6 bases). The V end lost 0 bases, the J end lost 8 bases, and 13 bases lay between the germline ends. In germline, CDR1 is SGHNT, CDR2 YYREEE (reference sequence). CDR3 length: 14 amino acids.

CDR3 amino acids: CASSAGLRPENEKLFF. In DNA form, the CDR3 reads TGTGCCAGCAGTGCGGGATTGAGGCCGGAGAACGAAAAACTGTTTTTT. V gene TRBV2 combines with J gene TRBJ1-4; D unresolved. Trimming stripped 4 bases from V and 8 bases from J, with 20 bases between. This CDR3 has 16 residues. Per germline, CDR1 SNHLY and CDR2 FYNNEI.

This chain uses TRBV9 with TRBJ2-7; TRBD1 matches 7 bases. J was trimmed by 1 base and V by 5 bases; bases with no gene match: 0. The CDR3 totals 12 residues. The germline gives CDR1 SGDLS, CDR2 YYNGEE. CDR3 loop: CASRDRSYEQYF. For the CDR3, the DNA is TGTGCCAGCAGGGACAGGTCCTACGAGCAGTACTTC.

V gene TRBV19 combines with J gene TRBJ2-7; TRBD1 matches at 8 bases. Germline loops: CDR1 LNHDA, CDR2 SQIVND (reference sequence). This CDR3 is 12 amino acids long. This CDR3 reads CARTGKGYEQYF. DNA of the CDR3: TGTGCGCGGACAGGGAAGGGCTACGAGCAGTACTTC.

The rearrangement links TRBV5-1 to TRBJ1-1; 8 bases fit TRBD1. With V trimmed by 3 bases and J by 8 bases, 12 bases remained unmatched. In germline, CDR1 is SGHRS, CDR2 YFSETQ. The CDR3 totals 15 residues. CDR3 amino acids: CASSSAGTGREEAFF. As DNA, the CDR3 is TGCGCCAGCAGCTCGGCCGGGACAGGACGGGAGGAAGCTTTCTTT.

The gene calls are TRBV19 and TRBJ1-5, with 8 bases identical to TRBD1. The J segment lost 3 bases and the V segment lost 8 bases, leaving 3 bases of the junction unmatched. CDR1 is LNHDA, CDR2 SQIVND, per germline (reference sequence). The CDR3 has 13 amino acids. CDR3 amino acids: CASWGQDNQPQHF. Here the CDR3 DNA reads TGTGCCAGTTGGGGACAGGACAATCAGCCCCAGCATTTT.

The J gene is TRBJ1-2, the V gene TRBV27; 7 nucleotides agree with TRBD1. The CDR3 length is 15 residues. V trimming: 5 bases; J trimming: 4 bases; junction bases outside the gene matches: 10. Germline-derived CDR1 and CDR2 are MNHEY and SMNVEV (reference sequence). CDR3 protein: CASSPPGQLIYGYTF. The CDR3 region has the DNA TGTGCCAGCAGTCCCCCGGGACAGTTGATCTATGGCTACACCTTC.

This clone has a single count. V usage is TRBV30 and J usage is TRBJ1-1; 11 positions match TRBD1. The CDR3 extends over 15 amino acids. Per germline, CDR1 GTSNPN and CDR2 SVGIG (reference sequence). The V gene end was trimmed by 1 base and the J gene end by 5 bases; junction bases not matched to a gene: 6. The CDR3 spells CAWSAGQGARTEAFF. As DNA, the CDR3 is TGTGCCTGGAGTGCCGGACAGGGGGCGAGGACTGAAGCTTTCTTT.

The chain couples TRBV13 to TRBJ1-1; unclear D gene. CDR1 and CDR2 (germline): PRHDT, FYEKMQ (reference sequence). This CDR3 comprises 13 residues. V lost 5 bases to trimming and J lost 1 base, with 8 bases between them. The chain's CDR3 is CASSVRPNTEAFF. The CDR3 region has the DNA TGTGCCAGCAGCGTGCGACCGAACACTGAAGCTTTCTTT.

The rearrangement uses TRBV28 and TRBJ2-5; possible D gene TRBD2, 6 bases. The ends were cut back, 7 bases at V and 3 bases at J, with 6 bases in the middle. CDR1 is MDHEN and CDR2 is SYDVKM in the germline V gene. The CDR3 contains 11 residues. The CDR3 DNA sequence: TGTGCCAGCACGGGAGAAGAGACCCAGTACTTC. Its translation: CASTGEETQYF. The whole variable domain, filled in from reference TRBV28 and TRBJ2-5, reads DVKVTQSSRYLVKRTGEKVFLECVQDMDHENMFWYRQDPGLGLRLIYFSYDVKMKEKGDIPEGYSVSREKKERFSLILESASTNQTSMYLCASTGEETQYFGPGTRLLVL.

DNA of the CDR3: TGTGCCAGCAGCCAAGTCTTCAGCGGGAGGGTCTCCTACGAGCAGTACTTC. It specifies CASSQVFSGRVSYEQYF. J is TRBJ2-7 and V is TRBV4-2; TRBD2 matches 10 bases. Per germline, CDR1 LGHNA and CDR2 YNFKEQ. V lost 1 base to trimming and J lost 0 bases; unmatched junction nucleotides: 6. There are 17 residues in the CDR3.

V gene TRBV7-9 combines with J gene TRBJ2-5; the match to TRBD2 covers 8 bases. Germline values: CDR1 SEHNR, CDR2 FQNEAQ (reference sequence). This CDR3 region has 15 residues. Trimming took 5 bases from V and 5 from J; bases not matched to a gene: 10. In nucleotides, the CDR3 is TGTGCCAGCAGCCAAGGTCGAGCGGGAGTTGAGACCCAGTACTTC. Translating it yields CASSQGRAGVETQYF.

This chain joins TRBV7-8 and TRBJ2-2; tentatively, D is TRBD1 (6 bases). V was trimmed by 4 bases and J by 0 bases, leaving 12 bases between them. Germline V gene data show CDR1 as SGHVS and CDR2 as FQNEAQ. The CDR3 runs to 16 residues. The CDR3 DNA sequence: TGTGCCAGCAGCTCCGGACAGCAATCGAACACCGGGGAGCTGTTTTTT. It specifies CASSSGQQSNTGELFF.

The V and J genes are TRBV6-5 and TRBJ2-1, with TRBD1 identical over 10 bases. The CDR3 is 13 amino acids. The trim removed 7 bases at V and 10 bases at J, leaving 7 bases unmatched. Germline V gives CDR1 MNHEY, CDR2 SVGAGI. CDR3 sequence reads: CASTWDRGGEQFF. The CDR3 coding sequence is TGTGCCAGCACCTGGGACAGGGGTGGGGAGCAGTTCTTC.

This sequence joins TRBV11-2 and TRBJ2-5; perhaps TRBD2 as D (5 bases). Germline CDR1 reads SGHAT; CDR2 reads FQNNGV. The CDR3 has 15 residues. V was clipped by 1 base and J by 7 bases, with 16 bases between them. CDR3 bases: TGTGCCAGCAGCTTAGGAGCGGAGAAACTTGGGACCCAGTACTTC. It translates to CASSLGAEKLGTQYF. Full variable domain (missing parts from reference TRBV11-2 and TRBJ2-5): EAGVAQSPRYKIIEKRQSVAFWCNPISGHATLYWYQQILGQGPKLLIQFQNNGVVDDSQLPKDRFSAERLKGVDSTLKIQPAKLEDSAVYLCASSLGAEKLGTQYFGPGTRLLVL.

The chain recombines TRBV28 with TRBJ2-7; TRBD2 agrees at 14 bases. CDR3 length: 18 residues. Germline CDR1 reads MDHEN; CDR2 reads SYDVKM. J gave up 4 bases and V 5 bases, and 13 bases lay outside the gene matches. CDR3 sequence reads: CASSTTWGLAGDRYEQYF. The CDR3 region has the DNA TGTGCCAGCAGTACAACGTGGGGACTAGCGGGAGATCGGTACGAGCAGTACTTC.

This rearrangement joins TRBV7-9 to TRBJ2-7, with D possibly matching TRBD2 (5 bases). Trimming left V 6 bases short and J 5 bases short, with 14 bases between. CDR3 length: 13 amino acids. Germline V CDR1 and CDR2: SEHNR, FQNEAQ (reference sequence). CDR3 nucleotides: TGTGCCAGCAGAAAAGAGGGCCGCAACGAGCAGTACTTC. Translated: CASRKEGRNEQYF.

The rearrangement joins TRBV28 to TRBJ1-1; perhaps TRBD1 as D (5 bases). This CDR3 region has 16 residues. Deletions cut 2 bases from V and 5 bases from J, with 18 bases between. Germline values: CDR1 MDHEN, CDR2 SYDVKM. CDR3 bases: TGTGCCAGCAGTTTAAGTCCCGGGGCAGGGAGGACTGAAGCTTTCTTT. It translates to CASSLSPGAGRTEAFF.

This chain connects TRBV28 to TRBJ2-6; D is uncertain. The length of the CDR3 is 10 residues. V was cut by 6 bases and J by 9 bases, with 3 bases left in between. In germline, CDR1 is MDHEN, CDR2 SYDVKM. CDR3 in amino acids: CASSSNVLTF. For the CDR3, the DNA is TGTGCCAGCAGCAGCAACGTCCTGACTTTC. Filled out from reference TRBV28 and TRBJ2-6, the complete variable domain reads DVKVTQSSRYLVKRTGEKVFLECVQDMDHENMFWYRQDPGLGLRLIYFSYDVKMKEKGDIPEGYSVSREKKERFSLILESASTNQTSMYLCASSSNVLTFGAGSRLTVL.

V is TRBV7-3 and J is TRBJ2-1, with TRBD2 matching 10 bases. This CDR3 is 15 amino acids long. The V segment lost 4 bases and the J segment 7 bases; nucleotides outside the gene matches: 7. The germline gives CDR1 SGHTA, CDR2 FQGTGA. The CDR3 sequence is CASSWLAGDVNEQFF. CDR3 DNA sequence: TGTGCCAGCAGCTGGCTAGCGGGAGACGTGAATGAGCAGTTCTTC.

CDR3 DNA: TGTGCCAGCCAGGAACCCGGGACAGGGATCTACGAGCAGTACTTC. Translated: CASQEPGTGIYEQYF. The rearrangement links TRBV6-5 to TRBJ2-7; 9 bases are shared with TRBD1. The CDR3 runs 15 residues. V gave up 8 bases and J gave up 3 bases; unmatched junction bases: 11. Germline V gene sequence: CDR1 MNHEY, CDR2 SVGAGI.

The V call is TRBV10-3, the J call TRBJ2-1, with 8 bases identical to TRBD2. Trimming removed 0 bases from V and 2 bases from J; junction bases left unmatched: 3. CDR1 ENHRY and CDR2 SYGVKD come from the germline V gene. The CDR3 loop spans 16 amino acids. In nucleotides, the CDR3 is TGTGCCATCAGTGAGTCCCCTAGCGGGCCCTACAATGAGCAGTTCTTC. It translates to CAISESPSGPYNEQFF.

The chain joins TRBV7-8 to TRBJ2-7; D is unresolved. V was trimmed by 1 base and J by 3 bases, leaving 1 base between them. CDR1 is SGHVS, CDR2 FQNEAQ, per germline. The CDR3 totals 11 residues. The CDR3 coding sequence is TGTGCCAGCAGCTTAGTCTACGAGCAGTACTTC. Translation gives CASSLVYEQYF.

V gene TRBV29-1 combines with J gene TRBJ1-1; D not certain. Trimming cost V 4 bases and J 1 base, with 4 bases left between them. The CDR3 contains 11 residues. The germline CDR1 and CDR2 sequences are SQVTM and ANQGSEA. DNA of the CDR3: TGCAGCGTTGTTCCGAACACTGAAGCTTTCTTT. Protein: CSVVPNTEAFF.